One and the same sample provided the 9 T cell receptor beta chains below, sequenced in a study of blood T cell repertoires in COVID-19. Some clones are missing from TCRdb's copy, which holds only in-frame ones; the method was immunoSEQ multiplex PCR. The table shows 210,000 or so clones, with 84% occurring only once. The sequencing input was peripheral blood. Receptors originate from a woman in her 70s with active or convalescent COVID-19.

The chain is built from TRBV18 and TRBJ2-2, with TRBD2 as a possible D gene (6 bases). Trimming stripped 1 base from V and 0 bases from J, with 12 bases between. Germline V lookup: CDR1 KGHSH, CDR2 LQKENI. The CDR3 extends over 17 amino acids. For the CDR3, the DNA is TGTGCCAGCTCACCACGATTAGCGGAAGCGAACACCGGGGAGCTGTTTTTT. Translating gives CASSPRLAEANTGELFF. The full variable domain, completed using reference TRBV18 and TRBJ2-2, is NAGVMQNPRHLVRRRGQEARLRCSPMKGHSHVYWYRQLPEEGLKFMVYLQKENIIDESGMPKERFSAEFPKEGPSILRIQQVVRGDSAAYFCASSPRLAEANTGELFFGEGSRLTVL.

In nucleotides, the CDR3 is TGTGCCGGAGTAACAGGACTAAACACTGAAGCTTTCTTT. Translating it yields CAGVTGLNTEAFF. The genes are TRBV30 and TRBJ1-1; the D gene is possibly TRBD1 (5 bases). This CDR3 region has 13 residues. Per the germline V gene, CDR1 is GTSNPN and CDR2 is SVGIG (reference sequence). With 8 bases removed from V and 2 bases from J, the gap between germline ends came to 15 bases.

The rearrangement links TRBV19 to TRBJ2-3; D might be TRBD2 (5 bases). CDR1 and CDR2 (germline): LNHDA, SQIVND (reference sequence). V was clipped by 7 bases and J by 3 bases, with 14 bases between them. The CDR3 covers 14 residues. CDR3 amino acids: CASKKTGKTDTQYF. CDR3 sequence (DNA): TGTGCCAGTAAGAAAACGGGAAAGACAGATACGCAGTATTTT.

The V call is TRBV5-4, the J call TRBJ2-2; possibly TRBD1 for D (5 bases). The CDR3 is 15 residues long. In germline, CDR1 is SGHNT, CDR2 YYREEE (reference sequence). Trimming pared 1 base from V and 2 bases from J, leaving 9 bases between. The CDR3 sequence is CASSLRQLNTGELFF. The DNA for the CDR3 is TGTGCCAGCAGCTTGCGACAGCTAAACACCGGGGAGCTGTTTTTT. Full variable domain (rest looked up from reference TRBV5-4 and TRBJ2-2): ETGVTQSPTHLIKTRGQQVTLRCSSQSGHNTVSWYQQALGQGPQFIFQYYREEENGRGNFPPRFSGLQFPNYSSELNVNALELDDSALYLCASSLRQLNTGELFFGEGSRLTVL.

The chain combines TRBV5-1 with TRBJ2-3; D possibly corresponds to TRBD1 (5 bases). From germline, CDR1 is SGHRS and CDR2 YFSETQ. The CDR3 totals 15 residues. V was cut by 0 bases and J by 0 bases, with 8 bases left in between. The DNA of the CDR3 is TGCGCCAGCAGCTTGGTGGCAGGGAGCACAGATACGCAGTATTTT. This codes for CASSLVAGSTDTQYF.

This chain connects TRBV6-2 or TRBV6-3 to TRBJ2-5; D is uncertain. The CDR3 is 14 residues long. The V end was cut by 4 bases, the J end by 0 bases, with 9 bases between. Germline CDR1 MNHEY, CDR2 SVGEGT. In DNA, the CDR3 is TGTGCCAGCAGTTTCCAGGAATACCAAGAGACCCAGTACTTC. It specifies CASSFQEYQETQYF.

The rearrangement joins TRBV19 to TRBJ2-1, with 7 bases identical to TRBD2. This CDR3 is built from 15 residues. Germline V gene sequence: CDR1 LNHDA, CDR2 SQIVND (reference sequence). The V and J ends lost 3 bases and 4 bases, in that order; junction bases with no gene match: 6. The CDR3 DNA is TGTGCCAGTAGTATGTGGCTAGCGGCGTACAATGAGCAGTTCTTC. Residues: CASSMWLAAYNEQFF.

This chain connects TRBV6-5 to TRBJ2-1; TRBD2 matches at 9 bases. The CDR3 is 15 residues long. V dropped 5 bases and J dropped 3; count of bases not matched to a gene: 5. Germline CDR1 MNHEY, CDR2 SVGAGI. For the CDR3, the DNA is TGTGCCAGCAGTCTGAGCGGGAGGCTCTACAATGAGCAGTTCTTC. Its protein product is CASSLSGRLYNEQFF.

The J gene is TRBJ2-7, the V gene TRBV7-2, with 12 bases lining up with TRBD2. This CDR3 region has 16 residues. V shed 5 bases, J shed 4 bases, and the junction held 9 bases outside the gene matches. Germline CDR1 is SGHTA and CDR2 is FQGNSA. DNA of the CDR3: TGTGCCAGCAGCCTGAATCCTAGCGGGAGGGTTTACGAGCAGTACTTC. Translating gives CASSLNPSGRVYEQYF.